These 21 T cell receptor beta chains share one sample of origin, sequenced in a study of blood T cell repertoires in COVID-19. The data were produced by immunoSEQ multiplex PCR, yet TCRdb's version contains in-frame clones alone and is incomplete. The sample has a few hundred thousand clones; about nine tenths are singletons. Sequenced material: PBMCs or T cells enriched from blood (not recorded which). The origin of the receptors is a woman under 40 who had been exposed to COVID-19.

This chain connects TRBV4-1 to TRBJ2-1, with 11 positions matching TRBD2. Germline V gene data show CDR1 as MGHRA and CDR2 as YSYEKL. This CDR3 has 14 amino acids. The junction had 1 base not matched to a gene; V was cut back by 1 base and J by 8 bases. Here the CDR3 reads CASSQVAGGDEQFF. In DNA, the CDR3 is TGCGCCAGCAGCCAAGTAGCGGGAGGGGATGAGCAGTTCTTC.

The chain uses TRBV21-1 and TRBJ2-6; the D segment call TRBD2 is taken from the table without a DNA check. TRBV21-1 is flagged as a pseudogene. This CDR3 has 14 amino acids. CDR3: CASSSGSGANVLTF. CDR3 nucleotide sequence: TGTGCCAGCAGCAGCGGTTCTGGGGCCAACGTCCTGACTTTC.

Worth noting for this clone: Additional DNA sequences in this sample encode the identical CDR3. The chain employs TRBV2 and TRBJ1-3, with no clear D. Germline V gene data show CDR1 as SNHLY and CDR2 as FYNNEI. Trimming cost V 4 bases and J 4 bases, with 8 bases left between them. This CDR3 is built from 13 residues. The CDR3 region is CASSGRAGNTIYF. CDR3 nucleotide sequence: TGTGCCAGCAGTGGGAGGGCAGGAAACACCATATATTTT.

This chain connects TRBV5-1 to TRBJ2-7, with 8 bases aligning to TRBD1. The V gene end was trimmed by 3 bases and the J gene end by 0 bases; junction bases not matched to a gene: 5. The CDR3 is made up of 15 amino acids. Germline V gene lookup returns CDR1 SGHRS and CDR2 YFSETQ. Here the CDR3 reads CASSWPGQGSYEQYF. CDR3 in DNA: TGCGCCAGCAGCTGGCCCGGACAGGGCTCCTACGAGCAGTACTTC.

The chain employs TRBV12-5 and TRBJ2-3; 7 nucleotides line up with TRBD2. After removal of 2 bases from V and 6 bases from J, the junction contained 14 bases not matched to a gene. The length of the CDR3 is 17 residues. The germline CDR1 and CDR2 sequences are LGHNT and FRNRAP. CDR3 coding DNA: TGTGCTAGTGGTTTGCCAAGGACTAGGCTGGAAGGGGATACGCAGTATTTT. This codes for CASGLPRTRLEGDTQYF.

As DNA, the CDR3 is TGTGCCAGCAGTTTACAGGCAGTACAGACCCAGTACTTC. As protein: CASSLQAVQTQYF. The V and J genes are TRBV28 and TRBJ2-5; D is ambiguous. The CDR3 contains 13 residues. Germline CDR1 MDHEN, CDR2 SYDVKM. Trimming cost V 2 bases and J 6 bases, with 10 bases left between them.

This rearrangement joins TRBV7-3 to TRBJ1-1; no firm D call. Germline CDR1 and CDR2: SGHTA and FQGTGA. Trimming shortened V by 6 bases and J by 2 bases, and 10 bases separated the two germline ends. This CDR3 is 13 amino acids long. CDR3 sequence: CASRLRGNTEAFF. The CDR3 DNA reads as TGTGCCAGCAGGCTGCGGGGTAACACTGAAGCTTTCTTT.

The rearrangement links TRBV30 to TRBJ2-7; TRBD2 matches at 7 bases. J lost 3 bases, V lost 0 bases, and 8 bases had no gene match. There are 15 residues in the CDR3. Germline V CDR1 and CDR2: GTSNPN, SVGIG (reference sequence). The CDR3 region has the DNA TGTGCCTGGAGTGTACCCAGGGAGGGCATCTACGAGCAGTACTTC. This gives the protein CAWSVPREGIYEQYF.

V and J are TRBV5-4 and TRBJ2-7, with D perhaps matching TRBD2 (6 bases). Germline CDR1 reads SGHNT; CDR2 reads YYREEE (reference sequence). CDR3 length equals 12 residues. V was trimmed by 2 bases and J by 6 bases, leaving 9 bases between them. The CDR3 here is CASSFSGFEQYF. The CDR3 nucleotides read TGTGCCAGCAGCTTTAGCGGTTTCGAGCAGTACTTC.

The rearrangement links TRBV11-2 to TRBJ2-1; 7 nucleotides match TRBD2. The CDR3 is 18 residues long. Germline trimming cut 4 bases from V and 6 bases from J; bases unmatched to any gene: 18. Germline assignment: CDR1 SGHAT and CDR2 FQNNGV. CDR3: CASSSAASRTRGFNEQFF. CDR3 coding DNA: TGTGCCAGCAGCTCCGCAGCTAGCCGGACTAGGGGCTTCAATGAGCAGTTCTTC. The full variable domain, its missing parts supplied by reference TRBV11-2 and TRBJ2-1, is EAGVAQSPRYKIIEKRQSVAFWCNPISGHATLYWYQQILGQGPKLLIQFQNNGVVDDSQLPKDRFSAERLKGVDSTLKIQPAKLEDSAVYLCASSSAASRTRGFNEQFFGPGTRLTVL.

The chain's CDR3 is CASRRTGDYGYTF. CDR3 bases: TGTGCCAGCAGGAGGACAGGGGACTATGGCTACACCTTC. J is TRBJ1-2 and V is TRBV27; 9 bases fit TRBD1. Germline trimming cut 6 bases from V and 3 bases from J; bases unmatched to any gene: 2. This CDR3 is built from 13 residues. Per germline, CDR1 MNHEY and CDR2 SMNVEV (reference sequence).

V gene TRBV28 combines with J gene TRBJ2-7; 7 bases align to TRBD2. Germline V gene lookup returns CDR1 MDHEN and CDR2 SYDVKM. The CDR3 runs to 14 residues. With 11 bases clipped from V and 0 bases from J, the junction kept 10 bases outside the gene matches. The CDR3 DNA is TGTGCCTCTACATTAGCGGGCTTCTCCTACGAGCAGTACTTC. The encoded protein is CASTLAGFSYEQYF.

This chain joins TRBV18 and TRBJ2-2; the D gene is possibly TRBD2 (5 bases). V dropped 3 bases and J dropped 0 bases, with 14 bases sitting between them. Germline V lookup: CDR1 KGHSH, CDR2 LQKENI. The CDR3 extends over 17 amino acids. The CDR3, as DNA: TGTGCCAGCTCACCTTTTGACCCGGGGACGAACACCGGGGAGCTGTTTTTT. Its translation: CASSPFDPGTNTGELFF.

This clone was recorded only once. This chain uses TRBV18 with TRBJ2-7; possibly TRBD1 for D (6 bases). Germline CDR1 KGHSH, CDR2 LQKENI. V was shortened by 2 bases and J by 1 base, with 15 bases between the two germline ends. This CDR3 contains 16 residues. DNA for the CDR3: TGTGCCAGCTCACCATCGACAGGTGGGGGTTCCTACGAGCAGTACTTC. It translates to CASSPSTGGGSYEQYF.

The chain is built from TRBV10-3 and TRBJ2-7; 7 bases align to TRBD1. The V segment lost 9 bases and the J segment 0 bases; nucleotides outside the gene matches: 5. Germline V gene sequence: CDR1 ENHRY, CDR2 SYGVKD. CDR3 length equals 13 residues. In DNA form, the CDR3 reads TGTGCCATGACCGGGACAGCCTCCTACGAGCAGTACTTC. Encoded protein: CAMTGTASYEQYF.

The CDR3 loop reads CASSGGKDSYGYTF. The DNA of the CDR3 is TGTGCCAGCAGCGGGGGAAAGGACAGCTATGGCTACACCTTC. The rearrangement joins TRBV5-5 to TRBJ1-2, with D possibly being TRBD1 (6 bases). This CDR3 region has 14 residues. The germline V and J ends were trimmed by 4 bases and 4 bases, with 14 bases remaining between them. Germline V CDR1 and CDR2: SGHKS, YYEKEE (reference sequence).

The sample holds one count of this clone. This rearrangement joins TRBV27 to TRBJ2-7, with a tentative D call TRBD2 (5 bases). The V end was cut by 5 bases, the J end by 7 bases, with 12 bases between. This CDR3 is 12 amino acids long. Germline lookup yields CDR1 MNHEY and CDR2 SMNVEV (reference sequence). CDR3 DNA: TGTGCCAGCAGTCGACTACCGGGGGAGCAGTACTTC. Translated: CASSRLPGEQYF.

This chain uses TRBV7-9 with TRBJ2-7; 9 bases fit TRBD1. The CDR3 runs to 18 residues. Per germline, CDR1 SEHNR and CDR2 FQNEAQ (reference sequence). V dropped 2 bases and J dropped 0; count of bases not matched to a gene: 11. The CDR3 reads CASSLPGQGSLFSYEQYF. The CDR3 region has the DNA TGTGCCAGCAGCTTACCGGGACAGGGTTCCCTCTTCTCCTACGAGCAGTACTTC.

The chain joins TRBV19 to TRBJ2-7, with 10 bases that match TRBD1. Losses at the gene ends were 3 bases for V and 0 bases for J; bases not matched to a gene: 2. The CDR3 is 15 amino acids. In germline, CDR1 is LNHDA, CDR2 SQIVND (reference sequence). CDR3 bases: TGTGCCAGTAGTATGGGACAGGGGAGCTCCTACGAGCAGTACTTC. This sequence encodes CASSMGQGSSYEQYF. Looking up the rest from reference TRBV19 and TRBJ2-7 gives the full variable domain: DGGITQSPKYLFRKEGQNVTLSCEQNLNHDAMYWYRQDPGQGLRLIYYSQIVNDFQKGDIAEGYSVSREKKESFPLTVTSAQKNPTAFYLCASSMGQGSSYEQYFGPGTRLTVT.

V is TRBV6-1 and J is TRBJ2-5, with 8 bases identical to TRBD1. Germline-derived CDR1 and CDR2 are MNHNS and SASEGT. The CDR3 is made up of 19 amino acids. The ends lost 3 bases at V and 0 bases at J; junction bases unmatched: 15. CDR3 nucleotide sequence: TGTGCCAGCAGTGAGTCCTTTTACGGGACAGGATGGAACCAAGAGACCCAGTACTTC. Its protein is CASSESFYGTGWNQETQYF.

The chain carries TRBV7-9 and TRBJ2-4; the match to TRBD1 covers 7 bases. From germline, CDR1 is SEHNR and CDR2 FQNEAQ (reference sequence). V trimming: 5 bases; J trimming: 8 bases; junction bases outside the gene matches: 6. There are 13 residues in the CDR3. The CDR3 coding sequence is TGTGCCAGCAGCCGCCGGGACAGAGACATTCAGTACTTC. Protein sequence: CASSRRDRDIQYF.